This TCR beta chain was captured by sequencing in a study of patients and donors after allogeneic stem cell transplantation (dated by TCRdb to 2020 to 2021). Worth noting for this clonotype: The antigen it binds to is not known. No much larger clone exists at a distance of one base, and base qualities are not known.

The CDR3 numbers 14 residues from cysteine through phenylalanine. This entry keeps only the CDR3 DNA: 42 bases, framed from base 1. From the germline V gene (reference sequence), CDR1 is DFQATT and CDR2 is SNEGSKA. V has 0 bases trimmed and J has 5 bases trimmed; junction bases matching no gene number 4. The library was made by RT-PCR. The sequencing machine was a NextSeq 550. The public reads were run again by TCRdb, first through fastp at Q25 and then through MiXCR, and only productive beta chains were kept. A single entry per CDR3 protein holds the most common genes and DNA from its merged rows. Within this sample are approximately 430,000 distinct CDR3 sequences, with 15% to 20% of them counted one time only. 7.2% of the sample is taken by the ten largest.

The TCR originated in a human donor who was either an allogeneic HSCT recipient or a stem cell or donor lymphocyte infusion donor (not recorded which). It is not recorded whose cells these are; they may come from a transplant donor. The chain is made from TRBV20-1 and TRBJ2-4; 7 bases in between match TRBD1. Sequencing was done on a sample of blood, either unsorted or a sorted T cell fraction (not recorded which). The bases are TGCAGTGCTAGAGATTACAGGGGCGAAAACATTCAGTACTTC. Protein translation: CSARDYRGENIQYF.